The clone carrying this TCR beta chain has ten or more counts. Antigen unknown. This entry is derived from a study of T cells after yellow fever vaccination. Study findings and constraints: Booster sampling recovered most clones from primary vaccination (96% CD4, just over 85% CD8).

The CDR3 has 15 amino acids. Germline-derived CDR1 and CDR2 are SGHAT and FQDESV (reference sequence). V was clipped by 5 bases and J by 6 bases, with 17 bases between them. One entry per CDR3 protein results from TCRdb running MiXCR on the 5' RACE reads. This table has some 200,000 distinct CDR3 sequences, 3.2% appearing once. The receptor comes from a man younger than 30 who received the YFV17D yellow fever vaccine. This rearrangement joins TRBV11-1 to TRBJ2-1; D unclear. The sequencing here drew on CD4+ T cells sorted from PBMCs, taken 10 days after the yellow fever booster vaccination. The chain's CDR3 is CASSAHVAGRNEQFF. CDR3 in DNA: TGTGCCAGCAGCGCCCACGTAGCCGGCCGCAATGAGCAGTTCTTC.